This T cell receptor beta chain was recorded in a study of blood T cell repertoires in COVID-19. Study summary: Samples taken during acute and convalescent COVID-19 were collected in the United States, Italy and Spain.

The germline V gene encodes CDR1 MNHNS and CDR2 SASEGT. The CDR3 has 16 amino acids. V was clipped by 0 bases and J by 1 base; unmatched bases: 5. Sequencing was performed with immunoSEQ multiplex PCR; in TCRdb, only in-frame clones are kept and a portion is missing. The table has 150,000 to 200,000 clones, 65% to 90% seen once. Input material: peripheral blood. The J gene is TRBJ1-1, the V gene TRBV6-1, with 7 bases aligning to TRBD1. The TCR comes from a man aged 55 to 70 with acute or convalescent COVID-19. The CDR3, as DNA: TGTGCCAGCAGTGAAGCGGCAGGGGGGCCGAACACTGAAGCTTTCTTT. It translates to CASSEAAGGPNTEAFF.